Detailed here is one T cell receptor (beta chain). This specimen comes from a study of beta chain features in type 1 diabetes. Of the isolated RNA, all was reverse transcribed, and so the sequenced material was expressed TCRB transcripts. Profiled with immunoSEQ multiplex PCR; TCRdb holds only in-frame clones, not every one. Of 150,000 to 200,000 clones detected, just over 9% appear once; the ten largest clones hold 2.3%. The junction had 4 bases not matched to a gene; V was cut back by 8 bases and J by 4 bases. Germline CDR1 reads SGHTA; CDR2 reads FQGNSA. The CDR3 is made up of 13 amino acids. A heparinised blood draw that averaged about 120 mL was obtained once from each donor.

The TCR was taken from a woman under 30 in good health. The sequenced material came from central memory CD4+ T cells from blood. This chain connects TRBV7-2 to TRBJ1-2; TRBD1 aligns across 10 bases. DNA of the CDR3: TGTGCCAGCGGACAGGGGGGTCCCTATGGCTACACCTTC. This sequence encodes CASGQGGPYGYTF.